This T cell receptor beta chain derives from a study of OX40 agonist ivuxolimab in advanced cancers. As for the study in general: The mean age was roughly 60 years, ranging from 23 to 79, with approximately 83% of participants male. Of the patients, three showed partial responses, one with hepatocellular carcinoma and two with cutaneous melanoma. Study-wide results and limits: The expanded peripheral T cells' antigen specificity was not determined.

Germline V lookup: CDR1 MNHNY, CDR2 SVGAGI (reference sequence). The ends were cut back, 6 bases at V and 1 base at J, with 15 bases in the middle. The CDR3 sequence is 15 residues long. Autoimmune disease history or systemic immunosuppression disqualified patients. Concerning this clone: Its target is not known.

Repertoires were generated with immunoSEQ multiplex PCR, while TCRdb's copy carries only in-frame clones and drops some. The sample lists 53,000 or so clones, around four fifths seen once, with under 3.5% in the top ten. This material consisted of CD4+ or CD8+ T cells sorted from blood, taken in a trial of the OX40 agonist ivuxolimab. The sequence was obtained from an adult with an advanced solid tumor such as melanoma, head and neck, liver or kidney cancer. The chain joins TRBV6-6 to TRBJ1-1, with D possibly being TRBD1 (5 bases). The CDR3 loop reads CASSLQAVGNTEAFF. CDR3 DNA sequence: TGTGCCAGCAGCCTACAGGCGGTCGGGAACACTGAAGCTTTCTTT.